This T cell receptor (beta chain) stems from a study of blood T cell repertoires in COVID-19. About the study: Sample material is recorded as cDNA or gDNA derived from T cells, B-cell-depleted T cells, or PBMCs.

Donors in Cohort 3 counted as recovered after two negative PCRs, clearance, or symptom resolution. Losses at the gene ends were 6 bases for V and 6 bases for J; bases not matched to a gene: 5. This CDR3 contains 13 residues. The germline gives CDR1 MGHDK, CDR2 SYGVNS. Authors' processing steps: Estimation of nucleated cell counts relied on the amplification of reference gene primers. Sequencing used immunoSEQ multiplex PCR; TCRdb keeps in-frame clones, though not all of them. V and J calls and clone size are those listed in that table; D and trimming were worked out from the DNA. The sample carries fewer than 200,000 clones, around 90% recorded once.

The sequence was collected from a woman aged 18-35 years who had recovered from COVID-19. The rearrangement joins TRBV25-1 to TRBJ1-5; 7 positions match TRBD1. The sequencing input was PBMCs or T cells enriched from blood (not recorded which). This CDR3 reads CASSPGQSQPQHF. DNA of the CDR3: TGTGCCAGCAGCCCGGGACAGTCTCAGCCCCAGCATTTT.